The 27 T cell receptor beta chains below come from one sample, sequenced in a study of OX40 agonist ivuxolimab in advanced cancers. Library method: the immunoSEQ multiplex PCR assay. Here the immuneACCESS table is served through TCRdb, limited to in-frame sequences with V and J called. Missing clones are a known gap in these copies; in checked studies unresolved V genes cover under half, and the rest lacks a known reason. Present in this sample are approximately 84,000 clones, about 91% of which were seen just once. The ten largest clones take up roughly 0.2% of the sample. The source material was CD4+ or CD8+ T cells sorted from blood, sampled in a trial of the OX40 agonist ivuxolimab. The receptor source for this set is an adult with an advanced solid tumor such as melanoma, head and neck, liver or kidney cancer.

V and J are TRBV6-1 and TRBJ2-7; no clear D. There are 13 residues in the CDR3. In germline, CDR1 is MNHNS, CDR2 SASEGT. The V gene lost 2 bases and the J gene lost 4 bases, with 9 bases spanning the gap. CDR3 nucleotides: TGTGCCAGCAGTGAAAGACCACATTACGAGCAGTACGTC. Amino acids: CASSERPHYEQYV.

The rearrangement links TRBV7-2 to TRBJ2-3; D is undetermined. The CDR3 extends over 15 amino acids. From germline, CDR1 is SGHTA and CDR2 FQGNSA. The V end was cut by 0 bases, the J end by 6 bases, with 13 bases between. This CDR3 is CASSLAGIWGDTQYF. DNA of the CDR3: TGTGCCAGCAGCTTAGCGGGAATCTGGGGTGATACGCAGTATTTT.

V and J are TRBV6-6 and TRBJ1-5, with D possibly being TRBD1 (5 bases). Germline V lookup: CDR1 MNHNY, CDR2 SVGAGI (reference sequence). Trimming shortened V by 2 bases and J by 2 bases, and 13 bases separated the two germline ends. The CDR3 contains 16 residues. The CDR3 DNA is TGTGCCAGCAGTTACGCGGGACCCGGGGGCAATCAGCCCCAGCATTTT. Residues: CASSYAGPGGNQPQHF.

The chain recombines TRBV5-1 with TRBJ2-3; D uncertain. The CDR3 sequence is 15 residues long. V was clipped by 0 bases and J by 0 bases, with 8 bases between them. Germline-derived CDR1 and CDR2 are SGHRS and YFSETQ. The CDR3 bases are TGCGCCAGCAGCTTGGATAGCTTTAGCACAGATACGCAGTATTTT. This encodes CASSLDSFSTDTQYF.

The chain has TRBV7-2 and TRBJ2-3; D might be TRBD2 (5 bases). In germline, CDR1 is SGHTA, CDR2 FQGNSA. Trimming pared 4 bases from V and 6 bases from J, leaving 11 bases between. CDR3 length: 13 residues. In DNA form, the CDR3 reads TGTGCCAGCAGCTCTCTTATAGCGGATACGCAGTATTTT. Its protein is CASSSLIADTQYF. The complete variable domain, with remaining parts taken from reference TRBV7-2 and TRBJ2-3, reads GAGVSQSPSNKVTEKGKDVELRCDPISGHTALYWYRQSLGQGLEFLIYFQGNSAPDKSGLPSDRFSAERTGGSVSTLTIQRTQQEDSAVYLCASSSLIADTQYFGPGTRLTVL.

The rearrangement joins TRBV9 to TRBJ1-4; 12 bases match TRBD1. This CDR3 region has 16 residues. Losses at the gene ends were 2 bases for V and 8 bases for J; bases not matched to a gene: 7. The germline V gene has CDR1 SGDLS and CDR2 YYNGEE. The CDR3 loop reads CASSVAFGTGGEKLFF. The CDR3 DNA follows: TGTGCCAGCAGCGTTGCCTTTGGGACAGGGGGCGAAAAACTGTTTTTT.

This chain connects TRBV5-1 to TRBJ2-2; the match to TRBD2 covers 12 bases. J gave up 3 bases and V 0 bases, and 3 bases lay outside the gene matches. The CDR3 is 17 residues long. Germline CDR1 reads SGHRS; CDR2 reads YFSETQ. As DNA, the CDR3 is TGCGCCAGCAGCTTGGCTAGCGGGGGGGCGTACACCGGGGAGCTGTTTTTT. Protein product: CASSLASGGAYTGELFF.

The CDR3, as DNA: TGTGCCAGCAGCCAAGAGAGTCAAAGAAGGTGGTATGGCTACACCTTC. It is translated as CASSQESQRRWYGYTF. V gene TRBV4-2 combines with J gene TRBJ1-2; D remains ambiguous. Trimming shortened V by 0 bases and J by 5 bases, and 16 bases separated the two germline ends. In germline, CDR1 is LGHNA, CDR2 YNFKEQ. The CDR3 has 16 residues.

The chain has TRBV6-1 and TRBJ1-5; tentatively, D is TRBD1 (6 bases). The germline gives CDR1 MNHNS, CDR2 SASEGT. The V and J ends lost 7 bases and 5 bases respectively, with 18 bases between them. The CDR3 extends over 15 amino acids. The CDR3 DNA reads TGTGCCAGCAATCTTGGGGGGCATGGCGATCAGCCCCAGCATTTT. The encoded protein is CASNLGGHGDQPQHF.

The chain recombines TRBV2 with TRBJ1-1; tentative D call: TRBD1 (5 bases). Trimming removed 6 bases from V and 0 bases from J, with 8 bases in between. This CDR3 has 13 residues. Germline V gene sequence: CDR1 SNHLY, CDR2 FYNNEI. The CDR3 DNA reads TGTGCCAGCAGGGGACGGATGAACACTGAAGCTTTCTTT. This gives the protein CASRGRMNTEAFF. The full variable domain, its missing parts supplied by reference TRBV2 and TRBJ1-1, is EPEVTQTPSHQVTQMGQEVILRCVPISNHLYFYWYRQILGQKVEFLVSFYNNEISEKSEIFDDQFSVERPDGSNFTLKIRSTKLEDSAMYFCASRGRMNTEAFFGQGTRLTVV.

V usage is TRBV14 and J usage is TRBJ1-3; D is ambiguous. The CDR3 runs 15 residues. V shed 0 bases and J shed 4 bases, with 10 bases lying between them. Germline V CDR1 and CDR2: SGHDN, FVKESK. CDR3 sequence (DNA): TGTGCCAGCAGCCAAGACGGGAGGTCCGGAAACACCATATATTTT. As protein: CASSQDGRSGNTIYF.

The rearrangement joins TRBV6-1 to TRBJ2-5, with 9 positions matching TRBD2. Germline V gene sequence: CDR1 MNHNS, CDR2 SASEGT. The length of the CDR3 is 15 residues. Trimming cost V 5 bases and J 13 bases; bases outside gene matches: 17. CDR3 nucleotides: TGTGCCAGCAGTCTAGAGGGGAGCGGGGGGCCGGCGGCGTACTTC. Protein product: CASSLEGSGGPAAYF.

CDR3 sequence (DNA): TGCGCCAGCAGCTTTCGGGGGTTAAACACCGGGGAGCTGTTTTTT. Translated, it gives CASSFRGLNTGELFF. The V call is TRBV5-1, the J call TRBJ2-2; D is perhaps TRBD2 (6 bases). In germline, CDR1 is SGHRS, CDR2 YFSETQ. This CDR3 has 15 amino acids. V was clipped by 2 bases and J by 2 bases, with 10 bases between them.

The rearrangement uses TRBV7-9 and TRBJ2-3, with a possible D match to TRBD2 (5 bases). CDR3 length equals 15 residues. The germline gives CDR1 SEHNR, CDR2 FQNEAQ (reference sequence). V lost 1 base and J 1 base, leaving 9 bases between the germline ends. This CDR3 is CASSLVARGTDTQYF. The CDR3 DNA reads as TGTGCCAGCAGCTTAGTAGCGAGGGGCACAGATACGCAGTATTTT.

This rearrangement joins TRBV6-4 to TRBJ2-7; D call uncertain. The CDR3 has 15 residues. Deletions cut 6 bases from V and 4 bases from J, with 19 bases between. The germline CDR1 and CDR2 sequences are MRHNA and SNTAGT. CDR3 nucleotide sequence: TGTGCCAGCAGCGCCCAACGATCCCTTAAATACGAGCAGTACTTC. Protein sequence: CASSAQRSLKYEQYF.

The table lists this clone with a few counts. For the CDR3, the DNA is TGTGCCAGCTCACCTCGGGGACTAGCGGGGGGGCAGGAACAGTACGTC. It codes for CASSPRGLAGGQEQYV. The rearrangement joins TRBV18 to TRBJ2-7, with TRBD2 identical over 16 bases. The germline V gene encodes CDR1 KGHSH and CDR2 LQKENI. The CDR3 extends over 16 amino acids. Trimming cost V 3 bases and J 10 bases; bases outside gene matches: 9.

The rearrangement uses TRBV28 and TRBJ2-7; TRBD1 agrees at 8 bases. With V trimmed by 5 bases and J by 4 bases, 7 bases remained unmatched. Germline V gene data show CDR1 as MDHEN and CDR2 as SYDVKM. The CDR3 spans 14 residues. CDR3 sequence: CASSGRTGIYEQYF. DNA of the CDR3: TGTGCCAGCAGTGGCCGGACAGGGATTTACGAGCAGTACTTC.

V gene TRBV5-1 combines with J gene TRBJ1-1; D might be TRBD1 (6 bases). The CDR3 runs 15 residues. Germline V gene lookup returns CDR1 SGHRS and CDR2 YFSETQ. Deletions cut 7 bases from V and 5 bases from J, with 21 bases between. CDR3 sequence reads: CASRISTQGGTEAFF. The CDR3 DNA reads TGCGCCAGCCGTATCTCGACACAGGGAGGGACTGAAGCTTTCTTT.

A single count supports this clone. The chain recombines TRBV2 with TRBJ2-1, with 13 bases lining up with TRBD2. The germline gives CDR1 SNHLY, CDR2 FYNNEI. There are 23 residues in the CDR3. Losses at the gene ends were 6 bases for V and 3 bases for J; bases not matched to a gene: 26. CDR3 DNA sequence: TGTGCCAGCAGGGGGACACCGGGACACCGGGAGGGGACTAGCGGGACGATCTACAATGAGCAGTTCTTC. Translated: CASRGTPGHREGTSGTIYNEQFF.

This sequence joins TRBV5-5 and TRBJ1-1, with TRBD1 as a possible D gene (5 bases). This CDR3 contains 15 residues. V was pared by 6 bases and J by 1 base, with 16 bases between. Germline V CDR1 and CDR2: SGHKS, YYEKEE (reference sequence). The CDR3 loop reads CASTLWGRPNTEAFF. The CDR3 DNA sequence: TGTGCCAGCACCCTATGGGGGAGGCCGAACACTGAAGCTTTCTTT.

J is TRBJ1-5 and V is TRBV27; D possibly corresponds to TRBD1 (6 bases). Germline CDR1 is MNHEY and CDR2 is SMNVEV (reference sequence). The CDR3 sequence is 17 residues long. Trimming took 3 bases from V and 2 from J, leaving 17 bases between them. CDR3 nucleotide sequence: TGTGCCAGCAGTTTGACAGGCCTGACCGGGGGCAATCAGCCCCAGCATTTT. It yields the protein CASSLTGLTGGNQPQHF.

The chain has TRBV5-1 and TRBJ1-4, with 8 bases lining up with TRBD1. V lost 5 bases, J lost 8 bases, and 8 bases stayed unmatched. Germline V gene lookup returns CDR1 SGHRS and CDR2 YFSETQ. The CDR3 extends over 14 amino acids. In DNA form, the CDR3 reads TGCGCCAGCAGTTTGACAGGGGCGGGGGAAAAACTGTTTTTT. Amino acids: CASSLTGAGEKLFF.

The CDR3 region has the DNA TGTGCCAGCACGATGTATACCGGGACAGGGTGGGAGCAGTACTTC. Residues: CASTMYTGTGWEQYF. The chain employs TRBV18 and TRBJ2-7; the match to TRBD1 covers 9 bases. The J segment lost 7 bases and the V segment lost 8 bases, leaving 15 bases of the junction unmatched. CDR3 size: 15 residues. CDR1 and CDR2 from the germline V gene are KGHSH and LQKENI.

The chain couples TRBV6-5 to TRBJ1-1, with D tentatively TRBD1 (6 bases). In germline, CDR1 is MNHEY, CDR2 SVGAGI. V lost 3 bases and J 4 bases, leaving 15 bases between the germline ends. The CDR3 sequence is 15 residues long. The chain's CDR3 is CASSYFRGAGTEAFF. The CDR3 DNA sequence: TGTGCCAGCAGTTATTTCCGGGGGGCGGGCACTGAAGCTTTCTTT.

The gene calls are TRBV29-1 and TRBJ1-1; D is ambiguous. The germline CDR1 and CDR2 sequences are SQVTM and ANQGSEA. V was cut by 7 bases and J by 4 bases, with 19 bases left in between. This CDR3 comprises 14 residues. The CDR3 protein is CSARAVLTGTEAFF. Here the CDR3 DNA reads TGCAGCGCCCGGGCCGTTCTTACTGGCACTGAAGCTTTCTTT.

The chain carries TRBV6-6 and TRBJ2-5; D is perhaps TRBD1 (5 bases). The germline CDR1 and CDR2 sequences are MNHNY and SVGAGI (reference sequence). The CDR3 loop spans 13 amino acids. Trimming pared 6 bases from V and 5 bases from J, leaving 13 bases between. CDR3 sequence (DNA): TGTGCCAGCAGGGACCATCACAGGGAGACCCAGTACTTC. Protein sequence: CASRDHHRETQYF.

V gene TRBV18 combines with J gene TRBJ2-7; D perhaps matches TRBD1 (6 bases). V lost 4 bases to trimming and J lost 6 bases, with 13 bases between them. The CDR3 extends over 13 amino acids. CDR1 and CDR2 (germline): KGHSH, LQKENI. The CDR3 sequence: CASSRDTPGEQYF. Here the CDR3 DNA reads TGTGCCAGCTCACGGGACACCCCCGGCGAGCAGTACTTC.